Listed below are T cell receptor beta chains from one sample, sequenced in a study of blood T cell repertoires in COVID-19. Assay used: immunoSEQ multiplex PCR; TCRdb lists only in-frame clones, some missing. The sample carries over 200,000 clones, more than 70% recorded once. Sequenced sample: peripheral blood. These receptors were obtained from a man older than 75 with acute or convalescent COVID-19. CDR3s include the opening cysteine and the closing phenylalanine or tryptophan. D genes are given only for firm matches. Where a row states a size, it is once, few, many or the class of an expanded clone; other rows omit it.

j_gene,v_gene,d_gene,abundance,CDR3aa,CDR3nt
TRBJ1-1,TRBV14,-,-,CASSHLPDSEAFF,TGTGCCAGCAGCCACCTCCCGGACAGTGAAGCTTTCTTT
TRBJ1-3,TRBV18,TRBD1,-,CASAAGTEGNTIYF,TGTGCCAGCGCCGCCGGGACAGAAGGAAACACCATATATTTT
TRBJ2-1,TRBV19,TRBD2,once,CASSPGIGLAGVYNEQFF,TGTGCCAGTAGTCCAGGAATCGGACTAGCGGGAGTCTACAATGAGCAGTTCTTC
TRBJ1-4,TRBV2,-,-,CATTRTPGEKLFF,TGTGCCACCACTCGGACGCCAGGGGAAAAACTGTTTTTT
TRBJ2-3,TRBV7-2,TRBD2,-,CASSKQSGTTTTDTQYF,TGTGCCAGCAGCAAGCAGTCCGGGACTACGACCACAGATACGCAGTATTTT
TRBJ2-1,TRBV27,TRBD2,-,CASSLGLAGLSSYNEQFF,TGTGCCAGCAGTTTGGGGCTAGCGGGCCTATCCTCCTACAATGAGCAGTTCTTC
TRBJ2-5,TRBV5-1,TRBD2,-,CASSPGPGGETQYF,TGCGCCAGCAGCCCGGGACCGGGAGGAGAGACCCAGTACTTC
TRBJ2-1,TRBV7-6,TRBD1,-,CASSLDTGGAYNEQFF,TGTGCCAGCAGCTTAGATACAGGGGGCGCATACAATGAGCAGTTCTTC
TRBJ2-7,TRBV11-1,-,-,CASSRGYEQYF,TGTGCCAGCAGCCGGGGGTACGAGCAGTACTTC
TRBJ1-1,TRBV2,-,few,CASSEAPGWAEAFF,TGTGCCAGCAGTGAAGCTCCAGGGTGGGCTGAAGCTTTCTTT
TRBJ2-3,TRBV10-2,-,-,CASIPGTGIPDTQYF,TGCGCCAGCATCCCGGGAACAGGGATCCCAGATACGCAGTATTTT
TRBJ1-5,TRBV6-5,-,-,CASIDFYSNQPQHF,TGTGCCAGCATAGACTTTTATAGCAATCAGCCCCAGCATTTT
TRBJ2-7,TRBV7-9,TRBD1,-,CASSVVQGTGVLEQYF,TGTGCCAGCAGCGTGGTCCAAGGGACAGGGGTTCTCGAGCAGTACTTC
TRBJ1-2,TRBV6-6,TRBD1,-,CASSPDRVF,TGTGCCAGCAGCCCGGACAGGGTCTTC
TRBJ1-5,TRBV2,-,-,CASSIEGGNQPQHF,TGTGCCAGCTCGATTGAGGGTGGCAATCAGCCCCAGCATTTT
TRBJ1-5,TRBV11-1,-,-,CASSYHEQGENQPQHF,TGTGCCAGCAGTTATCACGAGCAGGGTGAAAATCAGCCCCAGCATTTT
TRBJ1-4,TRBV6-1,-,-,CASSEGGETYEKLFF,TGTGCCAGCAGTGAGGGAGGGGAAACGTATGAAAAACTGTTTTTT
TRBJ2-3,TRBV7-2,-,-,CASSSRDSPRGPDTQYF,TGTGCCAGCAGCTCCCGGGACTCGCCAAGGGGTCCAGATACGCAGTATTTT
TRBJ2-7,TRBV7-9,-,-,CASSLARGGSNYEQYF,TGTGCCAGCAGCTTAGCGAGAGGGGGAAGCAACTACGAGCAGTACTTC
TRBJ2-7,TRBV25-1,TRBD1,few,CASSPGTGYYEQYF,TGTGCCAGCAGCCCCGGGACAGGGTATTACGAGCAGTACTTC
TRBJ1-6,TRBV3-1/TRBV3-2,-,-,CASSHARGESPLHF,TGTGCCAGCAGCCACGCCCGGGGGGAGTCACCCCTCCACTTT
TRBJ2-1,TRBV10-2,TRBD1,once,CASSAGTGFGNEQFF,TGCGCCAGCAGCGCCGGGACAGGGTTCGGGAATGAGCAGTTCTTC
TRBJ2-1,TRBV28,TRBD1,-,CASSSSGTGRREQFF,TGTGCCAGCAGTTCCTCCGGGACAGGGCGGCGTGAGCAGTTCTTC
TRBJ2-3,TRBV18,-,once,CASSTALDTQYF,TGTGCCAGCTCGACAGCCCTAGATACGCAGTATTTT
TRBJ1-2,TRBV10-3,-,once,CAISESRTDTNYGYTF,TGTGCCATCAGTGAGTCGCGGACAGACACTAACTATGGCTACACCTTC
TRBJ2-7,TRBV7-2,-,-,CASSLLGGREQYF,TGTGCCAGCAGCTTATTGGGGGGACGCGAGCAGTACTTC
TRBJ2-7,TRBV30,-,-,CAWSIGGGSYEQYF,TGTGCCTGGAGTATTGGAGGGGGCTCTTACGAGCAGTACTTC
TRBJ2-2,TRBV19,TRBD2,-,CASNTWGGPATGELFF,TGTGCCAGTAACACTTGGGGGGGACCCGCCACCGGGGAGCTGTTTTTT
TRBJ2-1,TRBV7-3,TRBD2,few,CASSLNLAGNNEQFF,TGTGCCAGCAGCTTAAACCTAGCGGGAAACAATGAGCAGTTCTTC
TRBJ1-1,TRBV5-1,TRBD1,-,CASSATGRHTEAFF,TGCGCCAGCAGCGCGACAGGGAGACACACTGAAGCTTTCTTT
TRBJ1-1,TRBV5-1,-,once,CASSAGGRGRLNTEAFF,TGCGCCAGCAGCGCGGGAGGGCGTGGGAGACTGAACACTGAAGCTTTCTTT
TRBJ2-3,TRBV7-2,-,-,CASSLVGSYGRQYF,TGTGCCAGCAGCTTAGTGGGCAGCTACGGGAGGCAGTATTTT
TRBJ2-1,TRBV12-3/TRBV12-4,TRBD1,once,CASSDRENEQFF,TGTGCCAGCAGCGACAGGGAGAATGAGCAGTTCTTC
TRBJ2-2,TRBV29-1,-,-,CSVGGRAGELFF,TGCAGCGTTGGGGGGCGGGCCGGGGAGCTGTTTTTT
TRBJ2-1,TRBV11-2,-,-,CASSTGATYNEQFF,TGTGCCAGCAGCACGGGAGCGACTTACAATGAGCAGTTCTTC
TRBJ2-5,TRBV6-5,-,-,CASSYGSGHGETQYF,TGTGCCAGCAGTTACGGTTCGGGACACGGCGAGACCCAGTACTTC
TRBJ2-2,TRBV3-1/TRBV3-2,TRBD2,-,CASSLGGARTGELFF,TGTGCCAGCAGCCTCGGGGGGGCGCGGACCGGGGAGCTGTTTTTT
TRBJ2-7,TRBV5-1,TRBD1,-,CASSLGSGGKPYEQYF,TGCGCCAGCAGCTTGGGGTCAGGGGGCAAGCCCTACGAGCAGTACTTC
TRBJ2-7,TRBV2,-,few,CASRGTVYEQYF,TGTGCCAGCAGAGGGACTGTCTACGAGCAGTACTTC
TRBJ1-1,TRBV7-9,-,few,CASRKALNTEAFF,TGTGCCAGCAGAAAAGCGTTGAACACTGAAGCTTTCTTT
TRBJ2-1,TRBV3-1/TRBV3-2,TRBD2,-,CASSHQAGGVNEQFF,TGTGCCAGCAGCCACCAGGCGGGAGGGGTCAATGAGCAGTTCTTC
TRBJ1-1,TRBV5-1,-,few,CASSYRERNTEAFF,TGCGCCAGCAGTTACAGGGAAAGGAACACTGAAGCTTTCTTT
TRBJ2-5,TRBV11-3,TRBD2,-,CASSLEPSGQETQYF,TGTGCCAGCAGCTTAGAGCCTAGCGGCCAAGAGACCCAGTACTTC
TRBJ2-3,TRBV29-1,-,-,CSVDKRSDTQYF,TGCAGCGTTGACAAGCGATCAGATACGCAGTATTTT
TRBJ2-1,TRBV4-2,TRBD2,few,CASSQGWTSGSSRYNEQFF,TGTGCCAGCAGCCAGGGATGGACTAGCGGGAGCTCTCGATACAATGAGCAGTTCTTC
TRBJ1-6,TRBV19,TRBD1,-,CASSQKTGGVDNSPLHF,TGTGCCAGTAGTCAGAAGACAGGGGGCGTCGATAATTCACCCCTCCACTTT
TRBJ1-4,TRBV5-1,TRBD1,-,CASSLRGTGGEKLFF,TGCGCCAGCAGCTTGAGGGGGACAGGGGGTGAAAAACTGTTTTTT
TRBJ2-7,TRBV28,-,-,CASSSPGRSYEQYF,TGTGCCAGCAGTTCCCCGGGGAGATCCTACGAGCAGTACTTC
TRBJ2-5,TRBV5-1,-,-,CASSEPGEETQYF,TGCGCCAGCAGTGAGCCAGGGGAAGAGACCCAGTACTTC
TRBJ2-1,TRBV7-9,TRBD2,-,CASSFPTSGRTGEQFF,TGTGCCAGCAGCTTCCCTACTAGCGGGAGAACTGGTGAGCAGTTCTTC